This T cell receptor beta chain was profiled in a study of blood T cell repertoires in COVID-19. Looking at the study overall: Samples taken during acute and convalescent COVID-19 were collected in the United States, Italy and Spain. PBMCs, B-cell-depleted T cells, or T cells were the source of the cDNA or gDNA that made up the material.

In the original analysis: Nucleated cell number was recorded as an estimate derived from reference gene primer amplification. The repertoire was sequenced with immunoSEQ multiplex PCR; TCRdb's copy has only in-frame clones and lacks some. The V and J calls and clone size were taken over from that table, and D and trimming were inferred from the DNA. The profile shows 100,000 to 120,000 clones, about 72% of them singletons. CDR3 size: 13 residues. In germline, CDR1 is MNHEY, CDR2 SVGAGI. The germline V and J ends were trimmed by 2 bases and 5 bases, with 7 bases remaining between them. Sample: peripheral blood. This chain uses TRBV6-5 with TRBJ1-5; the D is unclear. The source of this sequence is a woman aged 60-75 years with acute or convalescent COVID-19. The CDR3 spells CASSYQYDQPQHF. CDR3 sequence (DNA): TGTGCCAGCAGTTACCAGTACGATCAGCCCCAGCATTTT.